This T cell receptor (beta chain) was documented in a study of T cells after yellow fever vaccination. Overall study results and limits: Post-booster repertoires again held most primary-vaccination clones (roughly 96% CD4, over 80% CD8).

TCRdb processed the 5' RACE reads anew with MiXCR; each CDR3 protein has one entry. Among about 85,000 distinct CDR3 sequences, less than 15% were seen once, and the ten largest hold approximately 23%. Losses at the gene ends were 2 bases for V and 10 bases for J; bases not matched to a gene: 8. The CDR3 length is 14 residues. Per germline, CDR1 MNHEY and CDR2 SMNVEV (reference sequence). This clonotype was detected many times. This receptor was identified in a young man who received the YFV17D yellow fever vaccine. The source material was CD8+ T cells not binding an NS4B(214-222) dextramer, sorted from PBMCs, sampled about 20 days after the first yellow fever vaccination. The V call is TRBV27, the J call TRBJ1-1; 9 nucleotides align to TRBD1. The CDR3 sequence is CASSLNTGGRVAFF. The CDR3 DNA reads as TGTGCCAGCAGTTTAAACACAGGGGGCAGGGTAGCTTTCTTT.